This T cell receptor (beta chain) originates from a study of T-cell memory formation after mild COVID-19. Study details: TCR clusters mostly belonged to single donors.

Regarding this clonotype: Its target is not known.

TCRdb redid the calling of the 5' RACE reads with MiXCR, one entry per CDR3 protein. The table includes about 320,000 distinct CDR3 sequences, approximately 14% detected once. Overall study findings and caveats: Shrinking CD4+ clones resided mostly in CM and EM, and CD8+ ones in EMRA. Clones that got smaller from day 15 to 85 had even CD4/CD8, while clones growing later tipped toward CD4+.

The receptor comes from a man younger than 35 who had mild COVID-19 (a few samples of this study predate the infection). Cell type and time point are not known. The sample consisted of PBMCs or a T cell subset sorted from them (not recorded which).

The CDR3 DNA sequence: TGCAGCGTTTTTTTTATCTATGAGCAGTTCTTC. Its translation is CSVFFIYEQFF. The J gene is TRBJ2-1, the V gene TRBV29-1; no firm D call. Between the trimmed V and J ends, which lost 5 bases and 8 bases, there was a span of 10 bases. The CDR3 totals 11 residues. From germline, CDR1 is SQVTM and CDR2 ANQGSEA.